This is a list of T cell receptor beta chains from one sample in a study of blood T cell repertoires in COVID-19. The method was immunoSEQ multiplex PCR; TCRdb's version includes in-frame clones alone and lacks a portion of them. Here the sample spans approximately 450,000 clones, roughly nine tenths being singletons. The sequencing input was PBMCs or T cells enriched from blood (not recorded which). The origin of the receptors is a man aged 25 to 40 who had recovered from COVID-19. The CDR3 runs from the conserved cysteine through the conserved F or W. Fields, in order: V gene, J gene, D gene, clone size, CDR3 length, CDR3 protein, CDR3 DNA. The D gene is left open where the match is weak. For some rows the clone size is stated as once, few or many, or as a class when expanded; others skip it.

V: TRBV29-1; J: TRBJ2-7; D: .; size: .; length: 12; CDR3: CSVAVIPYEQYF; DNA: TGCAGCGTTGCGGTGATCCCCTACGAGCAGTACTTC
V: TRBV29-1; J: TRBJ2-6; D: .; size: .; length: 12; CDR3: CSVEEDGGRRTF; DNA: TGCAGCGTTGAAGAGGACGGGGGGCGGCGGACTTTC
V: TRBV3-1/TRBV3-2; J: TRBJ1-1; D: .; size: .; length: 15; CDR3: CASSPSGPEGTEAFF; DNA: TGTGCCAGCAGCCCATCGGGACCGGAGGGAACTGAAGCTTTCTTT
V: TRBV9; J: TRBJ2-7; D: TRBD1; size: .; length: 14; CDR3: CASSVRDSSYEQYF; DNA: TGTGCCAGCAGCGTAAGGGACAGCTCCTACGAGCAGTACTTC
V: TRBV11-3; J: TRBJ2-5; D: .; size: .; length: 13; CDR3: CASSLGALETQYF; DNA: TGTGCCAGCAGCTTAGGCGCGTTAGAGACCCAGTACTTC
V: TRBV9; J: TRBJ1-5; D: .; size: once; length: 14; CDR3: CASSGGQGNQPQHF; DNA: TGTGCCAGCAGCGGCGGGCAGGGCAATCAGCCCCAGCATTTT
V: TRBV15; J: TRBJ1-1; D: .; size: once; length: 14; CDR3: CATSRDYADTEAFF; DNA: TGTGCCACCAGCAGAGATTACGCGGACACTGAAGCTTTCTTT
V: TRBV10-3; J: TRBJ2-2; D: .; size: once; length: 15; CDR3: CASKTDPTNTGELFF; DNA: TGTGCCAGCAAGACAGATCCTACGAACACCGGGGAGCTGTTTTTT
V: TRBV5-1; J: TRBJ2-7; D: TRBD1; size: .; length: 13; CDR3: CASSWDSGYEQYF; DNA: TGCGCCAGCAGCTGGGACAGCGGCTACGAGCAGTACTTC
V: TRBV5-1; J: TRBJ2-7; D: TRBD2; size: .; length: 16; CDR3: CASSLFSSGSSYEQYF; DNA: TGCGCCAGCAGCTTGTTTTCTAGCGGGAGCTCCTACGAGCAGTACTTC
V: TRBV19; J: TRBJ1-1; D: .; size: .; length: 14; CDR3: CASSTLGSDTEAFF; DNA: TGTGCCAGTAGTACTTTGGGGAGCGACACTGAAGCTTTCTTT
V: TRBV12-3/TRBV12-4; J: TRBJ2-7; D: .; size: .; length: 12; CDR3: CASSASVHEQYF; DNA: TGTGCCAGCAGCGCTAGCGTCCACGAGCAGTACTTC
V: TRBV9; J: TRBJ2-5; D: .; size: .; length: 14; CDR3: CASSPTSGQETQYF; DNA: TGTGCCAGCAGCCCTACCAGCGGCCAAGAGACCCAGTACTTC
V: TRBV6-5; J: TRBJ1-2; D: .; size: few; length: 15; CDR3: CASSPPGYSDYGYTF; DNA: TGTGCCAGCAGTCCCCCCGGGTATTCGGACTATGGCTACACCTTC
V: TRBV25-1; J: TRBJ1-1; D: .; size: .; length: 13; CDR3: CASSKGGVAEAFF; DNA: TGTGCCAGCAGCAAAGGAGGCGTGGCTGAAGCTTTCTTT
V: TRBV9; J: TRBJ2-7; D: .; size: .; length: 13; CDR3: CASSVGAAYEQYF; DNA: TGTGCCAGCAGCGTAGGAGCGGCTTACGAGCAGTACTTC
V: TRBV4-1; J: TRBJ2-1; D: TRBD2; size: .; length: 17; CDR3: CASSQRTGATSGDEQFF; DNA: TGCGCCAGCAGCCAACGGACAGGGGCGACTAGCGGGGATGAGCAGTTCTTC
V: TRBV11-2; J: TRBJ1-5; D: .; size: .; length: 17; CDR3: CASSLGVGRGSNQPQHF; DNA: TGTGCCAGCAGCTTAGGGGTAGGGAGAGGGAGCAATCAGCCCCAGCATTTT
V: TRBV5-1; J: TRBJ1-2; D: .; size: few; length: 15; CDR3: CASSFYQEASYGYTF; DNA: TGCGCCAGCAGCTTCTACCAAGAGGCAAGCTATGGCTACACCTTC
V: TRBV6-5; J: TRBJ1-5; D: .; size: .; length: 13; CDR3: CASSYREKQPQHF; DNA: TGTGCCAGCAGTTACAGGGAGAAACAGCCCCAGCATTTT
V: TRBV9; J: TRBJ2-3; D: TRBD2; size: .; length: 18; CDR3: CASSVGLAGGGGTDTQYF; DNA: TGTGCCAGCAGCGTAGGACTAGCGGGCGGTGGGGGCACAGATACGCAGTATTTT
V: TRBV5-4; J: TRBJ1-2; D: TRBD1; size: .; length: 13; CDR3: CASSPGQGVGYTF; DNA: TGTGCCAGCAGCCCGGGACAGGGGGTCGGCTACACCTTC
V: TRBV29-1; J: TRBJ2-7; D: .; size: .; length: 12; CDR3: CSVTGTSYEQYF; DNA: TGCAGCGTCACCGGGACTTCTTACGAGCAGTACTTC
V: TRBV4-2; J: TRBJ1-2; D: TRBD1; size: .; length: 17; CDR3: CASSQDPAGQGLYGYTF; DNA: TGTGCCAGCAGCCAAGATCCGGCAGGACAGGGACTATATGGCTACACCTTC
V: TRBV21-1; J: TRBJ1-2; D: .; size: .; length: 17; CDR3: CASSKATGCARGGGYTF; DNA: TGTGCCAGCAGCAAAGCAACTGGGTGCGCCCGAGGAGGTGGCTACACCTTC
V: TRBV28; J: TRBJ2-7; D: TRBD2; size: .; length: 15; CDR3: CASTPTSGSSHEQYF; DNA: TGTGCCAGCACCCCTACTAGCGGGAGCTCCCACGAGCAGTACTTC
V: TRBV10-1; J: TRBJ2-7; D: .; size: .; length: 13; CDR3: CASSVSFTDEQYF; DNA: TGCGCCAGCAGTGTTTCGTTCACGGACGAGCAGTACTTC
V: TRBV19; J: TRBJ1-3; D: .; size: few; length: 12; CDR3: CASRSEGNTIYF; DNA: TGTGCCAGTAGATCAGAAGGAAACACCATATATTTT
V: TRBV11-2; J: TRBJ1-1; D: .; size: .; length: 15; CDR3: CASSLDRVPHTEAFF; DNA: TGTGCCAGCAGCTTAGACCGAGTCCCCCACACTGAAGCTTTCTTT
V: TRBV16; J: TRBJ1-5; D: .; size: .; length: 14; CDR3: CASSQSGGNQPQHF; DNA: TGTGCCAGCAGCCAATCGGGCGGCAATCAGCCCCAGCATTTT
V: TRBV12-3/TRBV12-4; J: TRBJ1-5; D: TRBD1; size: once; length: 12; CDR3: CASSLPGGPQHF; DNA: TGTGCCAGCAGTTTACCAGGGGGGCCCCAGCATTTT
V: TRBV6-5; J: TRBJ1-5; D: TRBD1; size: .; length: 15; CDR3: CASSYPDREDQPQHF; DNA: TGTGCCAGCAGTTACCCCGACAGGGAGGATCAGCCCCAGCATTTT
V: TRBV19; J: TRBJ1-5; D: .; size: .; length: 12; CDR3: CASRGGNQPQHF; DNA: TGTGCCAGTAGGGGGGGTAATCAGCCCCAGCATTTT
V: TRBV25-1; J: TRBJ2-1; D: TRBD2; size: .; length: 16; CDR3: CASSTAGVSSYNEQFF; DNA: TGTGCCAGCAGTACCGCGGGGGTAAGCTCCTACAATGAGCAGTTCTTC
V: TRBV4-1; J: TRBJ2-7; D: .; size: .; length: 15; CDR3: CASSLTRGSGNEQYF; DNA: TGCGCCAGCAGCTTGACTAGAGGGAGCGGAAACGAGCAGTACTTC
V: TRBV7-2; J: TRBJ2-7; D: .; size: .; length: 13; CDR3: CASSLFRGGEQYF; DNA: TGTGCCAGCAGCTTATTCAGGGGTGGTGAGCAGTACTTC
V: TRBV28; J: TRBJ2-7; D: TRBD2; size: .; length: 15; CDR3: CASRTSGAGVDEQYF; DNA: TGTGCCAGCAGAACTAGCGGAGCTGGGGTCGACGAGCAGTACTTC
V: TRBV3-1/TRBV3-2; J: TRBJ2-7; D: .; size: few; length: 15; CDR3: CASSRLGHEAFGQYF; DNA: TGTGCCAGCAGCCGCCTGGGACACGAGGCCTTTGGGCAGTACTTC
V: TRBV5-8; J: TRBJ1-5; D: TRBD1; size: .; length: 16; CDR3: CASRWSGTGLVQPQHF; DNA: TGTGCCAGCAGATGGTCCGGGACAGGGCTAGTCCAGCCCCAGCATTTT
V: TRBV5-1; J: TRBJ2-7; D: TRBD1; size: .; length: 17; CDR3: CASSLEGSGTGIHEQYF; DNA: TGCGCCAGCAGCTTGGAGGGGTCGGGGACAGGAATCCACGAGCAGTACTTC
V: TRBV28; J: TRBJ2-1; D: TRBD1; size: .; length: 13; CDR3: CASSLFRQGRQFF; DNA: TGTGCCAGCAGTTTATTCAGACAGGGCAGGCAGTTCTTC
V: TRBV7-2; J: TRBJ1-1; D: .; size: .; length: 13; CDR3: CASRGGVYTEAFF; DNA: TGTGCCAGCAGAGGGGGGGTGTACACTGAAGCTTTCTTT
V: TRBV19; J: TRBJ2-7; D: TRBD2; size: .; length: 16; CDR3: CASSRTSGRVVDEQYF; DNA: TGTGCCAGTAGTCGGACTAGCGGGAGGGTCGTCGACGAGCAGTACTTC
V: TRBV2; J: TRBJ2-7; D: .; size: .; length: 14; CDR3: CASNIQGIGYEQYF; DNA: TGTGCCAGCAATATACAGGGTATTGGCTACGAGCAGTACTTC
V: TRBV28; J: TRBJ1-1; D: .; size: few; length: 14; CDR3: CASSFLGVGTEAFF; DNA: TGTGCCAGCAGTTTCCTAGGGGTGGGAACTGAAGCTTTCTTT
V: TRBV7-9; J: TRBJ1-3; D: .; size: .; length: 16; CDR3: CASSWEGLSSGNTIYF; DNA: TGTGCCAGCAGCTGGGAGGGACTGAGCTCTGGAAACACCATATATTTT
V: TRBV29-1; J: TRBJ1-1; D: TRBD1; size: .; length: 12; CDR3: CSGGQLNTEAFF; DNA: TGCAGCGGGGGACAGTTGAACACTGAAGCTTTCTTT
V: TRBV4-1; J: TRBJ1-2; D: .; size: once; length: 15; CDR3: CASSQDSTGPYGYTF; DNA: TGCGCCAGCAGCCAAGATTCCACAGGGCCTTATGGCTACACCTTC
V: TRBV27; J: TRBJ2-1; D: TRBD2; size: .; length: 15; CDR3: CASRRAGRAYNEQFF; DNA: TGTGCCAGCAGGAGAGCGGGGAGGGCGTACAATGAGCAGTTCTTC
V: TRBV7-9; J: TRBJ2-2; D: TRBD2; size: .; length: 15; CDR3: CASQEGGRDTGELFF; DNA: TGTGCCAGCCAAGAGGGCGGGAGGGATACCGGGGAGCTGTTTTTT